The 9 T cell receptor beta chains given below trace back to one sample, sequenced in a study of response to subunit inactivated influenza vaccine. Using its own MiXCR run on the RT-PCR reads, TCRdb lists one record per CDR3 protein. The data contain hundreds of thousands of distinct CDR3 sequences, approximately 15% of them singletons. Sample: PBMCs from blood, taken less than 15 days before vaccination. These receptors were collected from a man between 45 and 60 years old who received an inactivated influenza vaccine.

The sample holds many counts of this clonotype. This CDR3 is CASSQDQGNYGYTF. The CDR3 DNA reads as TGCGCCAGCAGCCAAGACCAGGGTAACTATGGCTACACCTTC. The rearrangement uses TRBV4-3 and TRBJ1-2; a weak D match, TRBD1 (5 bases). Per germline, CDR1 LGHNA and CDR2 YSLEER. The CDR3 length is 14 residues. The V gene lost 0 bases and the J gene lost 1 base, with 6 bases spanning the gap.

The chain links TRBV11-2 to TRBJ2-5; TRBD2 matches at 9 bases. The V gene's germline CDR1 is SGHAT and CDR2 FQNNGV. CDR3 length: 15 amino acids. Trimming at V came to 5 bases and at J to 4 bases, leaving 8 bases not matched to a gene. The chain's CDR3 is CASSVSLAGRETQYF. The CDR3 coding sequence is TGTGCCAGCAGCGTATCTCTAGCGGGGAGAGAGACCCAGTACTTC.

The chain is built from TRBV20-1 and TRBJ2-5, with D unclear. The germline V and J ends were trimmed by 6 bases and 1 base, with 15 bases remaining between them. The CDR3 runs to 14 residues. Germline values: CDR1 DFQATT, CDR2 SNEGSKA (reference sequence). CDR3 amino acids: CSAPYSGSQETQYF. CDR3 DNA sequence: TGCAGTGCCCCGTACAGTGGGTCCCAAGAGACCCAGTACTTC.

This clonotype was observed a handful of times. The J gene is TRBJ1-3, the V gene TRBV20-1, with a possible D match to TRBD1 (6 bases). The CDR3 sequence is 16 residues long. V lost 1 base to trimming and J lost 0 bases, with 13 bases between them. The germline CDR1 and CDR2 sequences are DFQATT and SNEGSKA (reference sequence). The CDR3, as DNA: TGCAGTGCTAGAGCGGGGGGCAGTAGCTCTGGAAACACCATATATTTT. Protein product: CSARAGGSSSGNTIYF.

The sample holds a few counts of this clonotype. The chain couples TRBV27 to TRBJ1-6, with a possible D match to TRBD1 (6 bases). V lost 6 bases and J lost 8, with 17 bases in between. Germline CDR1 and CDR2: MNHEY and SMNVEV (reference sequence). There are 15 residues in the CDR3. The CDR3 is CASSLGHPGDSPLHF. The CDR3 nucleotides read TGTGCCAGCAGCCTGGGACACCCTGGGGATTCACCCCTCCACTTT.

The V gene is TRBV20-1, the J gene TRBJ2-7; 9 bases map to TRBD1. CDR3 length equals 14 residues. V lost 3 bases and J lost 4; bases outside the gene matches: 7. Germline CDR1 and CDR2: DFQATT and SNEGSKA (reference sequence). The CDR3 protein is CSASEGTGQYEQYF. Written as DNA, the CDR3 is TGCAGTGCTAGTGAGGGGACAGGGCAATACGAGCAGTACTTC.

This clonotype showed up just a few times. This chain joins TRBV6-1 and TRBJ2-7, with TRBD2 matching over 13 bases. Germline CDR1 MNHNS, CDR2 SASEGT. V lost 7 bases and J lost 3; bases outside the gene matches: 12. This CDR3 has 17 residues. The DNA of the CDR3 is TGTGCCAGCAACCCGGGACTAGCGGGATCAGGGTTCTACGAGCAGTACTTC. Translated, it gives CASNPGLAGSGFYEQYF.

A few counts support this clonotype. J is TRBJ2-1 and V is TRBV18; 11 bases line up with TRBD2. The V and J ends lost 0 bases and 9 bases, in that order; junction bases with no gene match: 7. The CDR3 spans 16 residues. CDR1 is KGHSH and CDR2 is LQKENI in the germline V gene. The CDR3 loop reads CASSPPNSGGASEQFF. The DNA of the CDR3 is TGTGCCAGCTCACCACCGAATAGCGGGGGGGCAAGTGAGCAGTTCTTC.

This clonotype has only a few counts. The rearrangement uses TRBV10-3 and TRBJ2-7, with TRBD1 matching 8 bases. J gave up 2 bases and V 7 bases, and 4 bases lay outside the gene matches. The CDR3 spans 13 residues. Germline V gene data show CDR1 as ENHRY and CDR2 as SYGVKD. In DNA, the CDR3 is TGTGCCATCAAGGACAGGGACCCCTACGAGCAGTACTTC. Encoded protein: CAIKDRDPYEQYF.